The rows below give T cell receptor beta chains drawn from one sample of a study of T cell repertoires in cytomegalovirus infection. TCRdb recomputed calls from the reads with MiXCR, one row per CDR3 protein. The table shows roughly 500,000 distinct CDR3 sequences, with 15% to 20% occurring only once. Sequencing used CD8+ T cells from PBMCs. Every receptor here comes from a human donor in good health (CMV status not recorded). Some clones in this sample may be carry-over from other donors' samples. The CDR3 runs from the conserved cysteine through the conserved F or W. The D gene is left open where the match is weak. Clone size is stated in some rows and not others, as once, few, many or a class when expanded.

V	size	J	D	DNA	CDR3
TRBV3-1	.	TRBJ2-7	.	TGTGCCAGCAGCCAAGGGGGCCCTCAATACGAGCAGTACTTC	CASSQGGPQYEQYF
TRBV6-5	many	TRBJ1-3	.	TGTGCCAGCAGTTACTCGGCAGCCGCCGCCTCTGGAAACACCATATATTTT	CASSYSAAAASGNTIYF
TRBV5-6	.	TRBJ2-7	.	TGTGCCAGCAGCGCCCGGGATCATAACTACGAGCAGTACTTC	CASSARDHNYEQYF
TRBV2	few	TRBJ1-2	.	TGTGCCAGCAGTGAATCGGAAGGGAACTATGGCTACACCTTC	CASSESEGNYGYTF
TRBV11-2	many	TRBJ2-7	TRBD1	TGTGCCAGCAGCTTACTGGGACAGACTTCCTACGAGCAGTACTTC	CASSLLGQTSYEQYF
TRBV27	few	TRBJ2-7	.	TGTGCCAGCGGCCCCCAGGGGAGCGACGAGCAGTACTTC	CASGPQGSDEQYF
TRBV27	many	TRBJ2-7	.	TGTGCCAGCAGTCTTTCCAACTCCTACGAGCAGTACTTC	CASSLSNSYEQYF
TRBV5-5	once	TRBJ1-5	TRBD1	TGTGCCAGCAGCTGGACAGGGGATCAGCCCCAGCGTTTT	CASSWTGDQPQRF
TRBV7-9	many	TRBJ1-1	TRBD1	TGTGCCAGCAGCTCTGGACAGGGGATGCACACTGAAGCTTTCTTT	CASSSGQGMHTEAFF
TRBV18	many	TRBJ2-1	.	TGTGCCAGCTCACCACCTGTCAGGGGAGAGAATGAGCAGTTCTTC	CASSPPVRGENEQFF
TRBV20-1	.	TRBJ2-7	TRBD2	TGCAGTGCTAGAGATCCCGGGGGGACCTACGAGCAGTACTTC	CSARDPGGTYEQYF
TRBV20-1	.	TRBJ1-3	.	TGCAGTGCTAGCGATGCGGAATCCGGAAACACCATATATTTT	CSASDAESGNTIYF
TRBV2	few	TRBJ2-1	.	TGTGCCAGCAGTACCGGGGAGTTCTTC	CASSTGEFF
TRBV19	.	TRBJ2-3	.	TGTGCCAGTAGTGACGGACACGCGTTCCTTACGCAGTATTTT	CASSDGHAFLTQYF
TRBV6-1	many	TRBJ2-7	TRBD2	TGTGCCAGCAGTGAGGGACTAGCGGGAGGGCCTTACGAGCAGTACTTC	CASSEGLAGGPYEQYF
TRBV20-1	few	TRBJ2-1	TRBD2	TGCAGTGCTAACGAGTGGGGGGAGGGCCGAGATAATGAGCAGTTCTTC	CSANEWGEGRDNEQFF
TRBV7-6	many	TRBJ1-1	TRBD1	TGTGCCAGCAGCATACACCCACGACAGGGAGAAGCTTTCTTT	CASSIHPRQGEAFF
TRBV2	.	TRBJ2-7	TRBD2	TGTGCCAGCAGTGATAGTAGTGCGACTAGCGGGTGGAGCTCCTACGAGCAGTACTTC	CASSDSSATSGWSSYEQYF
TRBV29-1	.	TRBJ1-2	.	TGCAGCGTTGGGGGGGTAGGAGGCTACACCTTC	CSVGGVGGYTF
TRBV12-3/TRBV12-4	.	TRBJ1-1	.	TGTGCCAGCGGGTTGGGGATAGGGGGATTTGAAGCTTTCTTT	CASGLGIGGFEAFF
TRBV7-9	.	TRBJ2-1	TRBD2	TGTGCCAGCAGCGTTAGCGGGACCCTTTATGAGCAGTTCTTC	CASSVSGTLYEQFF
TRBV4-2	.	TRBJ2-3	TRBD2	TGTGCCAGCAGCCAACAAACACTAGCGGGACTATCCGGGGATACGCAGTATTTT	CASSQQTLAGLSGDTQYF
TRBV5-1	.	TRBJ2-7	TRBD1	TGCGCCAGCAGCTTGGCGCGGGACAGGGGAAACTACGAGCAGTACTTC	CASSLARDRGNYEQYF
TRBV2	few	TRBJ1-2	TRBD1	TGTGCCAGCATCTGGCTCGGGACAGGGGAAAATGGCTACACCTTC	CASIWLGTGENGYTF
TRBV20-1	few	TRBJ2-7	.	TGCAGTGCTCCGTTGGAGGATACCTACGAGCAGTACTTC	CSAPLEDTYEQYF
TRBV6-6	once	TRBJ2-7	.	TGTGCCAGCTTTACGGGGAACGAGCAGTACTTC	CASFTGNEQYF
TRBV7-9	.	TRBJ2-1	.	TGTGCCAGCAGCCCCCTTCGCTACAATGAGCAGTTCTTC	CASSPLRYNEQFF
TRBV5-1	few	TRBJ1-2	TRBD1	TGCGCCAGCAGCTTGGGACAGGGCTTCGGCTACACCTTC	CASSLGQGFGYTF
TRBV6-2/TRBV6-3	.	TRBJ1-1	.	TGTGCCAGCAGCCCGAATCCCTACGCTGAAGCTTTCTTT	CASSPNPYAEAFF
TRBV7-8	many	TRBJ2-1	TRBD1	TGTGCCAGCAGTTCCCCCGGGGACAGGGGGAATGAGCAGTTCTTC	CASSSPGDRGNEQFF
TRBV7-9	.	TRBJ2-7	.	TGTGCCAGCAGCAAACAGGGCCGGGCTCAGTCCTACTACGAGCAGTACTTC	CASSKQGRAQSYYEQYF
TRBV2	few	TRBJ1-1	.	TGTGCCTTCAGGACGGGCAACACTGAAGCTTTCTTT	CAFRTGNTEAFF
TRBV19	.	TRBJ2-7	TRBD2	TGTGCCAGTAGTCCAGGACTAGCGGCCATACACGAGCAGTACTTC	CASSPGLAAIHEQYF
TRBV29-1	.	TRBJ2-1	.	TGCAGCGTCCCCGGGACACAGTCCTACAATGAGCAGTTCTTC	CSVPGTQSYNEQFF